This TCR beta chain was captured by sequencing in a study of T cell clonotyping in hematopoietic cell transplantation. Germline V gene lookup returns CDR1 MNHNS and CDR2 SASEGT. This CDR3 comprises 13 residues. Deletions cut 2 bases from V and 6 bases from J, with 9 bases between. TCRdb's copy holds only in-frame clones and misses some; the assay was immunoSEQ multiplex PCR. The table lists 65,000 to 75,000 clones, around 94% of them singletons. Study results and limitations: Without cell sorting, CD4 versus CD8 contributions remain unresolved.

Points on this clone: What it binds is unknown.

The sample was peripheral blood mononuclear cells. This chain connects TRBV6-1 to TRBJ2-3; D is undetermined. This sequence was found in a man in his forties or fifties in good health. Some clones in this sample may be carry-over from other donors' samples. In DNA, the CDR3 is TGTGCCAGCAGTGAAATGACCGGGGATACGCAGTATTTT. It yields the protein CASSEMTGDTQYF.